Below are 14 T cell receptor beta chains sequenced from a single sample in a study of long-term antiretroviral therapy in people with HIV. Samples were assayed with immunoSEQ v3.0 at survey level. Sequencing used immunoSEQ multiplex PCR; TCRdb keeps in-frame clones, though not all of them. Of about 22,000 clones in the sample, 84% were seen once. The material sequenced was unsorted PBMCs, taken about 6.1 years after starting antiretroviral therapy. Source of these receptors: a man aged 25-45 years with HIV.

This chain joins TRBV7-3 and TRBJ1-5, with unresolved D. The CDR3 totals 13 residues. Germline CDR1 is SGHTA and CDR2 is FQGTGA. Between the trimmed V and J ends, which lost 4 bases and 3 bases, there was a span of 7 bases. The CDR3 protein is CASSSDYNQPQHF. DNA for the CDR3: TGTGCCAGCAGCTCGGATTACAATCAGCCCCAGCATTTT.

The table lists this clone with a count of one. The chain links TRBV30 to TRBJ2-7; tentatively, D is TRBD2 (6 bases). Trimming removed 5 bases at V and 7 bases at J, with 12 bases between. In germline, CDR1 is GTSNPN, CDR2 SVGIG (reference sequence). The CDR3 totals 11 residues. The CDR3 protein is CAWERRGEQYF. The CDR3 DNA follows: TGTGCCTGGGAGCGTCGGGGGGAGCAGTACTTC.

The rearrangement uses TRBV7-2 and TRBJ2-7, with TRBD2 matching 9 bases. The CDR3 is 16 residues long. The V gene's germline CDR1 is SGHTA and CDR2 FQGNSA. After removal of 1 base from V and 3 bases from J, the junction contained 7 bases not matched to a gene. Here the CDR3 DNA reads TGTGCCAGCAGCTTAGGCCCCCGGCGGGGGGGCTACGAGCAGTACTTC. Its protein is CASSLGPRRGGYEQYF. Filled out from reference TRBV7-2 and TRBJ2-7, the complete variable domain reads GAGVSQSPSNKVTEKGKDVELRCDPISGHTALYWYRQSLGQGLEFLIYFQGNSAPDKSGLPSDRFSAERTGGSVSTLTIQRTQQEDSAVYLCASSLGPRRGGYEQYFGPGTRLTVT.

This sequence joins TRBV5-1 and TRBJ1-2; 9 nucleotides match TRBD1. CDR1 SGHRS and CDR2 YFSETQ come from the germline V gene. The CDR3 is 14 amino acids. The ends lost 5 bases at V and 6 bases at J; junction bases unmatched: 8. CDR3 nucleotides: TGCGCCAGCAGTTTCGGACAGGGGTTGGATGGCTACACCTTC. This encodes CASSFGQGLDGYTF. Complete variable domain (other parts from reference TRBV5-1 and TRBJ1-2): KAGVTQTPRYLIKTRGQQVTLSCSPISGHRSVSWYQQTPGQGLQFLFEYFSETQRNKGNFPGRFSGRQFSNSRSEMNVSTLELGDSALYLCASSFGQGLDGYTFGSGTRLTVV.

J is TRBJ2-7 and V is TRBV5-4; 9 nucleotides agree with TRBD1. There are 17 residues in the CDR3. In germline, CDR1 is SGHNT, CDR2 YYREEE (reference sequence). Losses at the gene ends were 4 bases for V and 0 bases for J; bases not matched to a gene: 11. CDR3 loop: CASSRTGTGRGSYEQYF. CDR3 sequence (DNA): TGTGCCAGCAGCCGAACTGGGACAGGGAGGGGCTCCTACGAGCAGTACTTC.

The chain is built from TRBV29-1 and TRBJ2-7; D may be TRBD1 (6 bases). Germline CDR1 reads SQVTM; CDR2 reads ANQGSEA. CDR3 size: 12 residues. Trimming took off 4 bases at V and 2 bases at J, with 9 bases between the two ends. The CDR3 loop reads CSVAQGTYEQYF. CDR3 DNA: TGCAGCGTTGCACAGGGTACCTACGAGCAGTACTTC.

This rearrangement joins TRBV7-8 to TRBJ2-7; TRBD2 might be the D (6 bases). Trimming took off 5 bases at V and 5 bases at J, with 13 bases between the two ends. Germline CDR1 and CDR2: SGHVS and FQNEAQ. The CDR3 runs 13 residues. CDR3 amino acids: CASSQHPGDEQYF. In nucleotides, the CDR3 is TGTGCCAGCAGCCAACACCCGGGGGACGAGCAGTACTTC.

A few counts support this clone. The V gene is TRBV7-6, the J gene TRBJ1-2; D is unresolved. V lost 1 base, J lost 3 bases, and 9 bases lay in between. Germline loops: CDR1 SGHVS, CDR2 FNYEAQ. This CDR3 region has 14 residues. The CDR3 region is CASSLEEGDYGYTF. The CDR3, as DNA: TGTGCCAGCAGCTTAGAGGAGGGAGACTATGGCTACACCTTC.

This clone has more than one count but fewer than ten. The chain recombines TRBV4-2 with TRBJ2-7; 9 bases agree with TRBD1. This CDR3 region has 15 residues. Germline CDR1 and CDR2: LGHNA and YNFKEQ. The J segment lost 3 bases and the V segment lost 3 bases, leaving 6 bases of the junction unmatched. The CDR3 loop is CASSQRTGDFYEQYF. DNA of the CDR3: TGTGCCAGCAGCCAGAGGACAGGGGATTTCTACGAGCAGTACTTC.

This chain connects TRBV5-8 to TRBJ2-7; 7 bases map to TRBD1. The germline V gene encodes CDR1 SGHTS and CDR2 YDEGEE. V dropped 2 bases and J dropped 7; count of bases not matched to a gene: 12. CDR3 length: 15 residues. CDR3 loop: CASSFLGQAGEEQYF. The CDR3 coding sequence is TGTGCCAGCAGCTTCCTAGGACAGGCTGGGGAAGAGCAGTACTTC.

CDR3: CASRPSGAPAQPQHF. As DNA, the CDR3 is TGTGCCAGCCGACCGTCAGGGGCTCCGGCTCAGCCCCAGCATTTT. The chain links TRBV6-5 to TRBJ1-5; perhaps TRBD1 as D (6 bases). V lost 8 bases and J lost 6, with 20 bases in between. The CDR3 is made up of 15 amino acids. Germline V gene lookup returns CDR1 MNHEY and CDR2 SVGAGI.

The V and J genes are TRBV7-8 and TRBJ1-2; tentatively, D is TRBD1 (5 bases). The CDR3 sequence is 13 residues long. The ends were cut back, 5 bases at V and 6 bases at J, with 13 bases in the middle. The germline V gene encodes CDR1 SGHVS and CDR2 FQNEAQ. CDR3 coding DNA: TGTGCCAGCAGCGGCCCGAGGGGTCATGGCTACACCTTC. Its translation is CASSGPRGHGYTF.

V usage is TRBV7-8 and J usage is TRBJ1-4; 9 nucleotides align to TRBD1. The CDR3 has 15 residues. CDR1 is SGHVS, CDR2 FQNEAQ, per germline. Losses at the gene ends were 2 bases for V and 7 bases for J; bases not matched to a gene: 5. In DNA, the CDR3 is TGTGCCAGCAGCTTACAAACAGGGGGCGGTGAAAAACTGTTTTTT. It is translated as CASSLQTGGGEKLFF.

The V call is TRBV6-6, the J call TRBJ2-6; D might be TRBD2 (5 bases). The CDR3 has 15 amino acids. V shed 5 bases and J shed 1 base, with 9 bases lying between them. Germline CDR1 reads MNHNY; CDR2 reads SVGAGI (reference sequence). As DNA, the CDR3 is TGTGCCAGCAGTCCCTCGGGGTCTGGGGCCAACGTCCTGACTTTC. Translating gives CASSPSGSGANVLTF.